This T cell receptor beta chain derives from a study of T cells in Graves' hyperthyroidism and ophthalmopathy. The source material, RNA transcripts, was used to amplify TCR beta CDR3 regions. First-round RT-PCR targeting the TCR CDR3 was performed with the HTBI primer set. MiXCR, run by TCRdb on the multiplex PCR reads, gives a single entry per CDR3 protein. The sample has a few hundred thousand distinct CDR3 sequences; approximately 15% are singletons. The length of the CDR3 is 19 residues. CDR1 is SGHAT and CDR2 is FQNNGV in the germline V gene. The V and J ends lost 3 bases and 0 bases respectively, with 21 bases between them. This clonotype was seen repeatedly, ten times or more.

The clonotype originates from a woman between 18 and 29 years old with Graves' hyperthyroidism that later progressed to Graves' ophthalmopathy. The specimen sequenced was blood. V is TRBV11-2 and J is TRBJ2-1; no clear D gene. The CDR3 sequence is CASSFLPDPHKSSYNEQFF. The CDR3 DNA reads TGTGCCAGCAGCTTCCTACCTGACCCACATAAGTCCTCCTACAATGAGCAGTTCTTC.